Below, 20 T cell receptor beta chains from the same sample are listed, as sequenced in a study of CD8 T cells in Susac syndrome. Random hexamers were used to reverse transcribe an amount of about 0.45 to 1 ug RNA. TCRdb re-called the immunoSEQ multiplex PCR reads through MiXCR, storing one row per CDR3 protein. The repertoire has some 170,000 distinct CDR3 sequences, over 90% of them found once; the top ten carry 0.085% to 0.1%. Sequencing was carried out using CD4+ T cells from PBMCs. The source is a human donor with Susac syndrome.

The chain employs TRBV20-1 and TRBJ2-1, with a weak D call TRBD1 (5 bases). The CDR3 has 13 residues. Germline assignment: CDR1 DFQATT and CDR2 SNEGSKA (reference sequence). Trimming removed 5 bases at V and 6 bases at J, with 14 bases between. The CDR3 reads CSARQGRFNEQFF. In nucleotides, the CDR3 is TGCAGTGCTCGGCAGGGTCGATTCAATGAGCAGTTCTTC.

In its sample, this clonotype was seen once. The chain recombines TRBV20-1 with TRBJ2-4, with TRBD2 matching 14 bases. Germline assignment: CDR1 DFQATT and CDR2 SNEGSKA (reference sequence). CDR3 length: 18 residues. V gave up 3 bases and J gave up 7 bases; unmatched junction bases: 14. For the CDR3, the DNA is TGCAGTGCTAGGAGGCCTATAGTGACTAGCGGGAGGGGTAACATTCAGTACTTC. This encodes CSARRPIVTSGRGNIQYF.

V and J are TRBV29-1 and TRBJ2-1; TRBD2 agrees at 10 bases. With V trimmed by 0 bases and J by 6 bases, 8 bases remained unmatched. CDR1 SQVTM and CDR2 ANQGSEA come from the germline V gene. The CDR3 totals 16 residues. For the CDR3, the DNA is TGCAGCGTTGAAGACACCGGGACTAGCGAGATCAATGAGCAGTTCTTC. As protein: CSVEDTGTSEINEQFF.

CDR3 sequence: CASSLEPTIKTGRIDIQYF. DNA of the CDR3: TGCGCCAGCAGCTTAGAGCCAACTATAAAGACCGGACGTATTGACATTCAGTACTTC. The V gene is TRBV5-1, the J gene TRBJ2-4, with D unresolved. The germline V and J ends were trimmed by 2 bases and 8 bases, with 29 bases remaining between them. Germline V lookup: CDR1 SGHRS, CDR2 YFSETQ. CDR3 size: 19 residues.

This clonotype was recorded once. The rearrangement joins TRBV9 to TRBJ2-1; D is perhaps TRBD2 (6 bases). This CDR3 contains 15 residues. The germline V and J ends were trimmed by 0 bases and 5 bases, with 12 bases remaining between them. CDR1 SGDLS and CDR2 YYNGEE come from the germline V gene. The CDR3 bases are TGTGCCAGCAGCGTAGGTCAGGGACTTCACAATGAGCAGTTCTTC. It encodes CASSVGQGLHNEQFF.

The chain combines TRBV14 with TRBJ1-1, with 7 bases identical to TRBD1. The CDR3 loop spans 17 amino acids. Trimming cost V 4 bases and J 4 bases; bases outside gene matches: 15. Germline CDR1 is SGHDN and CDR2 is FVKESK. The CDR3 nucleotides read TGTGCCAGCAGCCGTATCAGGGGGGACAAACCAGTCACTGAAGCTTTCTTT. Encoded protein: CASSRIRGDKPVTEAFF.

The CDR3 nucleotides are TGTGCCAGCAGTGAATGGAGTGAGCAGTTCTTC. Its translation: CASSEWSEQFF. The chain combines TRBV25-1 with TRBJ2-1; D unclear. The germline V and J ends were trimmed by 1 base and 9 bases, with 4 bases remaining between them. The CDR3 is 11 residues long. Germline lookup yields CDR1 MGHDK and CDR2 SYGVNS.

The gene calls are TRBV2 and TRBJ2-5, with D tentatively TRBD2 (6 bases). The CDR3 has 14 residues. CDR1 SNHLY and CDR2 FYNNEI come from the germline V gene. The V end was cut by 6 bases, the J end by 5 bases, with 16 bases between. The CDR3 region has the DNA TGTGCCAGCAGAGCCGGGACTGGTAGGGAGACCCAGTACTTC. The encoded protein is CASRAGTGRETQYF. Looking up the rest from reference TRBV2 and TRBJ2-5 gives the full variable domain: EPEVTQTPSHQVTQMGQEVILRCVPISNHLYFYWYRQILGQKVEFLVSFYNNEISEKSEIFDDQFSVERPDGSNFTLKIRSTKLEDSAMYFCASRAGTGRETQYFGPGTRLLVL.

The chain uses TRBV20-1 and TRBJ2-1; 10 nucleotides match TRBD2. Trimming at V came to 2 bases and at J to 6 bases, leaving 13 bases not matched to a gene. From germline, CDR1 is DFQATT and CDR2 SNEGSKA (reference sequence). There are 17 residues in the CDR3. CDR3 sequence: CSARRVKPGLATNEQFF. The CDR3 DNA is TGCAGTGCTAGACGTGTAAAGCCGGGACTAGCGACCAATGAGCAGTTCTTC.

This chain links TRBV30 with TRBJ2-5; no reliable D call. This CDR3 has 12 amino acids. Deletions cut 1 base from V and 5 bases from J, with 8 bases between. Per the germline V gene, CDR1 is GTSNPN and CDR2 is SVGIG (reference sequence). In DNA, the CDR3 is TGTGCCTGGAGTGCTAGATTGGAGACCCAGTACTTC. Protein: CAWSARLETQYF.

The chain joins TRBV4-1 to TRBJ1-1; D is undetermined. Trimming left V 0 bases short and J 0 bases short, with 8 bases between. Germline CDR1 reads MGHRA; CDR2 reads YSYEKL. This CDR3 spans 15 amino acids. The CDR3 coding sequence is TGCGCCAGCAGCCAAGATGACCTTATGAACACTGAAGCTTTCTTT. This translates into CASSQDDLMNTEAFF.

The CDR3 nucleotides are TGTGCCAGCAGCTACCCCTCTAGCGGGATCTACAATGAGCAGTTCTTC. Translating it yields CASSYPSSGIYNEQFF. The chain has TRBV11-2 and TRBJ2-1; TRBD2 matches at 9 bases. The CDR3 runs to 16 residues. Trimming cost V 4 bases and J 3 bases; bases outside gene matches: 7. Per the germline V gene, CDR1 is SGHAT and CDR2 is FQNNGV.

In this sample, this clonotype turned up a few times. The CDR3 DNA reads as TGTGCCAGCAGTCGGACAGGGGGAAATCAGCCCCAGCATTTT. Protein: CASSRTGGNQPQHF. The chain uses TRBV2 and TRBJ1-5, with 10 bases matching TRBD1. J lost 4 bases, V lost 5 bases, and 2 bases had no gene match. Germline-derived CDR1 and CDR2 are SNHLY and FYNNEI. This CDR3 is 14 amino acids long.

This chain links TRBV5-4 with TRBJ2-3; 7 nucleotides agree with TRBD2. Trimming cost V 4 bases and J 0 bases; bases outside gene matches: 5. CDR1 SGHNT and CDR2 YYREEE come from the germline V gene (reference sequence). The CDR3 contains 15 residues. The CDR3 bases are TGTGCCAGCAGCCCTAGCGGAGCTAGCACAGATACGCAGTATTTT. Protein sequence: CASSPSGASTDTQYF.

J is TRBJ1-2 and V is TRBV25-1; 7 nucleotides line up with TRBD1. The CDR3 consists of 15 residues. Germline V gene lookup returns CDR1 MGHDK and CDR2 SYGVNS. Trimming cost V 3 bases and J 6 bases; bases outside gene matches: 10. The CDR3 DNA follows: TGTGCCAGCAGTGATAACAAGGGGGCGCGTGATGGCTACACCTTC. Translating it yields CASSDNKGARDGYTF.

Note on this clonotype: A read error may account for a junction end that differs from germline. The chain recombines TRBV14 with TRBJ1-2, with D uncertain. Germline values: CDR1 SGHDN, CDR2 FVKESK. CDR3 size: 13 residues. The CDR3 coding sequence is TGTGCCATCAGCCTTGGGCCCTCCTATGGCTACACCTTC. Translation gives CAISLGPSYGYTF.

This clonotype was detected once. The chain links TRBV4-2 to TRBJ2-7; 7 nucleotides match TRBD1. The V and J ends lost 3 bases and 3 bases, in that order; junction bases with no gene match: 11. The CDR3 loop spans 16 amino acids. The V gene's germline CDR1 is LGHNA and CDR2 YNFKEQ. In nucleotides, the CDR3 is TGTGCCAGCAGCCAGGGAACGGGACAGACCAACTACGAGCAGTACTTC. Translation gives CASSQGTGQTNYEQYF.

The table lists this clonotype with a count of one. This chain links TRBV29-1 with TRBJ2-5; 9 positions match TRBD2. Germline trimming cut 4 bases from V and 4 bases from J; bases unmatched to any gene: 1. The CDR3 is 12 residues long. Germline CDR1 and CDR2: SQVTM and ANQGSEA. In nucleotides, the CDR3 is TGCAGCGTTGGGCGGGGGGGAGAGACCCAGTACTTC. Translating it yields CSVGRGGETQYF.

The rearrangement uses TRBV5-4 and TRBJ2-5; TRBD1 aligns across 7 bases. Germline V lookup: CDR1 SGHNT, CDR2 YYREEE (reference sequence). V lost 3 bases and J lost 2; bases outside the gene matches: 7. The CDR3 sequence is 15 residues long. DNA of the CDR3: TGTGCCAGCAGCTCATACCGGGACAGACAAGAGACCCAGTACTTC. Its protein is CASSSYRDRQETQYF.

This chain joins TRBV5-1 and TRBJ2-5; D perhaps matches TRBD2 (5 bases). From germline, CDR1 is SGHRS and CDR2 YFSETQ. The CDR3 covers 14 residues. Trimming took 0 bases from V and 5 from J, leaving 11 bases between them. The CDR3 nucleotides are TGCGCCAGCAGCTTGGATACGGGATGGGAGACCCAGTACTTC. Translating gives CASSLDTGWETQYF. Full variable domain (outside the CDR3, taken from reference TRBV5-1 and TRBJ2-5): KAGVTQTPRYLIKTRGQQVTLSCSPISGHRSVSWYQQTPGQGLQFLFEYFSETQRNKGNFPGRFSGRQFSNSRSEMNVSTLELGDSALYLCASSLDTGWETQYFGPGTRLLVL.